The following is a T cell receptor (beta chain) sequence with its context. Stated time point: blood 4 weeks post-SBRT, at nephrectomy. Specified treatment: 15 Gy SBRT to primary tumor, nephrectomy 4 weeks later. Nephrectomy followed 15 Gy stereotactic body radiation by 4 weeks. This renal cell carcinoma was of the clear cell type. This entry comes from a study of radiation and T cells in renal cell carcinoma. TCRdb's copy holds only in-frame clones and misses some; the assay was immunoSEQ multiplex PCR. This sample has approximately 65,000 clones; about 83% occur once, and the top ten carry more than 6.5%. There are 16 residues in the CDR3. CDR1 LNHDA and CDR2 SQIVND come from the germline V gene (reference sequence). V was shortened by 5 bases and J by 1 base, with 16 bases between the two germline ends.

The starting material was blood, obtained from a patient whose treatment included radiotherapy and nephrectomy. The chain employs TRBV19 and TRBJ2-3; D is perhaps TRBD2 (7 bases). This clonotype was sampled from a man in his 60s with renal cell carcinoma. The CDR3 DNA follows: TGTGCCAGTAGTGAAGGGGGGGCTTTCCGCACAGATACGCAGTATTTT. It codes for CASSEGGAFRTDTQYF.